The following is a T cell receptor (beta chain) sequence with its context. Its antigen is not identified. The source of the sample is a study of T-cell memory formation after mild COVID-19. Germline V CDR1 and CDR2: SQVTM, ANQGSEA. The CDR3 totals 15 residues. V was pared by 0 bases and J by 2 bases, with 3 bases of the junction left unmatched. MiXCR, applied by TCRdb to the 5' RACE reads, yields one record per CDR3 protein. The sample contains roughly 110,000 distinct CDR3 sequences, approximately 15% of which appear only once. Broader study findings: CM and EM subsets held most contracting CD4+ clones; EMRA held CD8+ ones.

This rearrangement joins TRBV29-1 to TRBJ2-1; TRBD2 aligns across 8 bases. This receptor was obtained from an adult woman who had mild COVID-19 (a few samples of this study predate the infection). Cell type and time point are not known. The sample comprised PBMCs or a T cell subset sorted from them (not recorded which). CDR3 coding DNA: TGCAGCGTTGAAGAGGCGGGAGGAACCTACAATGAGCAGTTCTTC. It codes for CSVEEAGGTYNEQFF.